This TCR beta chain was sequenced for a study of blood T cell repertoires in COVID-19 (dated by TCRdb to the early 2020s). With regard to the full study: The collaborator samples originated in the United States, Italy and Spain and spanned the acute and convalescent phases of COVID-19. The prospective study material was composed of cDNA or gDNA derived from T cells, B-cell-depleted T cells, or PBMCs. Subjects who had been exposed to COVID-19, were actively infected with it, or had recovered from it provided the deeply sampled blood TCRbeta repertoires that made up the dataset. The repertoires were made available in a free public database intended to serve as a resource for research on the immune response to SARS-CoV-2. The samples were drawn from two sources: the first 160 participants of the ongoing ImmuneRACE study, and fewer than 1,500 subjects contributed by 6 global collaborators. Sample metadata almost always included a de-identified subject ID, COVID-19 status, age in years and sex. Where available, HLA class I and class II types were obtained from metadata supplied by the sample provider rather than from assay-based typing.

The count of this clone is one. No cognate antigen has been identified for it. Per-nucleotide qualities are absent, and no much larger clonotype sits a single base away. CDR1 and CDR2 are read off the germline V gene as SGHNT and YENEEA. Clipping removes 5 bases from V and 4 bases from J, with 9 as the unmatched junction base count. The CDR3 covers 15 residues, taking in both the cysteine and the phenylalanine. Only the CDR3 region is kept as DNA, spanning 45 bases read in frame from base 1. Collaborating institutions collected whole blood in K2EDTA tubes following their own protocols. Collaborator samples were shipped for TCRbeta analysis as frozen whole blood, isolated PBMCs, or DNA extracted from either sample type. Overall study results and their limits: Clinical and demographic metadata were provided uncurated, with the amount varying by source and participant.

TCRbeta CDR3 regions were amplified from genomic DNA using the immunoSEQ Assay, a bias-controlled multiplex PCR. In the original analysis: Within the assay, amplification of reference gene primers was used to estimate how many nucleated cells each sample contained. To quantify the absolute abundance of each unique TCRbeta CDR3 rearrangement, sequence reads were collapsed and filtered. For each sample, productive Simpson clonality was calculated as the square root of Simpson's diversity index across productive rearrangements. Held by TCRdb, this immuneACCESS table contains in-frame sequences only and omits some clones. Under half of the omission traces to an unresolved V gene where checked; the cause of the rest is unknown. Clone size and the V and J calls come from that table; the DNA yielded D and trimming. This sample has fewer than 120,000 clones in its table, and 82% of those were observed once. The ten top clones hold about 15% of the sample.

The chain uses TRBV11-3 and TRBJ2-3; TRBD1 aligns with 7 central bases. This clonotype originated in a woman aged 55-69 years with acute or convalescent COVID-19. Input material: peripheral blood. At the DNA level, the sequence is TGTGCCAGCAGCCCCTACCCACAGGGGTCAGATACGCAGTATTTT. This sequence encodes CASSPYPQGSDTQYF.